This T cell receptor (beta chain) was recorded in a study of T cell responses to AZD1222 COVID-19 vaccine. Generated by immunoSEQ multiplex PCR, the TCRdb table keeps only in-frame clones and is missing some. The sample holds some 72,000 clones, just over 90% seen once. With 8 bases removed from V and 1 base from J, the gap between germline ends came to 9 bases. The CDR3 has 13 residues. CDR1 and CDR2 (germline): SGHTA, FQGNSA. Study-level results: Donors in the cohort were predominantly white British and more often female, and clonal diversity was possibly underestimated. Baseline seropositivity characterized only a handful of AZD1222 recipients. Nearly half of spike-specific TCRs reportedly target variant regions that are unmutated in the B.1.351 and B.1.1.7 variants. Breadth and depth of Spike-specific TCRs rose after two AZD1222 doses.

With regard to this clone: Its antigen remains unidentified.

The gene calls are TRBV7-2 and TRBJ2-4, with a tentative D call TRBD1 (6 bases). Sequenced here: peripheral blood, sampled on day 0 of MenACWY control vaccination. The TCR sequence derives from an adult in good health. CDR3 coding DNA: TGTGCCAGCGGACAGTTCGCCAAAAACATTCAGTACTTC. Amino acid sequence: CASGQFAKNIQYF.